This T cell receptor beta chain was recorded in a study of T-cell memory formation after mild COVID-19. Regarding the study as a whole: Contracting CD4+ clones lay largely in CM and EM, with CD8+ ones residing in EMRA.

With respect to this clonotype: As yet, its antigen is unknown.

CDR1 and CDR2 from the germline V gene are DFQATT and SNEGSKA (reference sequence). The CDR3 runs to 14 residues. The V gene end was trimmed by 6 bases and the J gene end by 3 bases; junction bases not matched to a gene: 8. TCRdb analysed the 5' RACE reads with MiXCR anew, one entry per CDR3 protein. Here the sample spans a few hundred thousand distinct CDR3 sequences, roughly 15% being singletons. The rearrangement uses TRBV20-1 and TRBJ1-1; TRBD1 matches at 9 bases. Sequenced: PBMCs or a T cell subset sorted from them (not recorded which). The clonotype was recovered from a man aged 18 to 30 who had mild COVID-19 (a few samples of this study predate the infection). Cell type and time point are not known. For the CDR3, the DNA is TGCAGTGCCCTCGGACAGGGGCGGGACACTGAAGCTTTCTTT. Protein product: CSALGQGRDTEAFF.